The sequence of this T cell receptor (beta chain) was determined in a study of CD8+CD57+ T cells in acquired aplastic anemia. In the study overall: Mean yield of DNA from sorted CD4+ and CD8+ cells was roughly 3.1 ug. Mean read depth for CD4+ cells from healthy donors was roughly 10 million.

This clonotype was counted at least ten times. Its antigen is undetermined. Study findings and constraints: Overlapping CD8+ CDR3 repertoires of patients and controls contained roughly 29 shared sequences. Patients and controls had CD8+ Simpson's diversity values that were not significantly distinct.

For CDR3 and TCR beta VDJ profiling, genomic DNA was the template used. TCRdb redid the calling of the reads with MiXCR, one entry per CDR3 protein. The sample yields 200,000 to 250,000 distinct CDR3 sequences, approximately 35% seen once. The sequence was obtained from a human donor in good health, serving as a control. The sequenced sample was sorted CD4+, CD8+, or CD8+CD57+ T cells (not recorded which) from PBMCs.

CDR3 protein: CASSLPSAAYEQYF. CDR3 nucleotides: TGCGCCAGCAGCTTGCCTAGCGCAGCCTACGAGCAGTACTTC. The J gene is TRBJ2-7, the V gene TRBV5-1, with a tentative D call TRBD2 (6 bases). There are 14 residues in the CDR3. V lost 1 base and J lost 2, with 10 bases in between. Per the germline V gene, CDR1 is SGHRS and CDR2 is YFSETQ.